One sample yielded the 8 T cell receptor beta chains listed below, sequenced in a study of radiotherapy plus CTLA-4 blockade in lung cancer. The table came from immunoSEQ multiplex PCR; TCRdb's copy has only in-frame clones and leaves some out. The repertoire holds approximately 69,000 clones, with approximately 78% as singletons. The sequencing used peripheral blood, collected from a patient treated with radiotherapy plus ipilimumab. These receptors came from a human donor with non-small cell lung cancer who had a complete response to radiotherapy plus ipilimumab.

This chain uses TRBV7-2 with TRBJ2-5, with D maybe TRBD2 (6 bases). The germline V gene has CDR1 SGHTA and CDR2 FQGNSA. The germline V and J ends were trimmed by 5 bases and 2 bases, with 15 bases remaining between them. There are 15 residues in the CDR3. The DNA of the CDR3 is TGTGCCAGCAGCCTCCAGGTAGCGGTACAAGAGACCCAGTACTTC. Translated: CASSLQVAVQETQYF. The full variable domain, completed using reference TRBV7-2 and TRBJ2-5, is GAGVSQSPSNKVTEKGKDVELRCDPISGHTALYWYRQSLGQGLEFLIYFQGNSAPDKSGLPSDRFSAERTGGSVSTLTIQRTQQEDSAVYLCASSLQVAVQETQYFGPGTRLLVL.

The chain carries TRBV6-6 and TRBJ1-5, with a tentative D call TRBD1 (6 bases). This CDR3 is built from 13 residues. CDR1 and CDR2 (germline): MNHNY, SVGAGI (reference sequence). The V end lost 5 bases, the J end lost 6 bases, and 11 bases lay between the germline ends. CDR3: CASSARDTQPQHF. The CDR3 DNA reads TGTGCCAGCAGTGCCCGGGACACTCAGCCCCAGCATTTT.

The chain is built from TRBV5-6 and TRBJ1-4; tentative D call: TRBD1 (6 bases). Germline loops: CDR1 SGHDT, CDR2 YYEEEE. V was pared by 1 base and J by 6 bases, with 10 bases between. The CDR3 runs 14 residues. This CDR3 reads CASSLRGSDEKLFF. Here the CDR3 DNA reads TGTGCCAGCAGCTTGAGGGGGTCGGATGAAAAACTGTTTTTT. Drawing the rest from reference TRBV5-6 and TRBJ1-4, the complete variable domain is DAGVTQSPTHLIKTRGQQVTLRCSPKSGHDTVSWYQQALGQGPQFIFQYYEEEERQRGNFPDRFSGHQFPNYSSELNVNALLLGDSALYLCASSLRGSDEKLFFGSGTQLSVL.

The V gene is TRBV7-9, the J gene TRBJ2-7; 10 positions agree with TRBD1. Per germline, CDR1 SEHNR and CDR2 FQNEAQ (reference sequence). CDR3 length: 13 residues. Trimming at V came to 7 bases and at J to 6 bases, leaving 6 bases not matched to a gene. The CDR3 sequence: CASNPTGGGEQYF. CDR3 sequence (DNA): TGTGCCAGCAATCCGACAGGGGGCGGCGAGCAGTACTTC. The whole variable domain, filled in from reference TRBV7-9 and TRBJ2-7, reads DTGVSQNPRHKITKRGQNVTFRCDPISEHNRLYWYRQTLGQGPEFLTYFQNEAQLEKSRLLSDRFSAERPKGSFSTLEIQRTEQGDSAMYLCASNPTGGGEQYFGPGTRLTVT.

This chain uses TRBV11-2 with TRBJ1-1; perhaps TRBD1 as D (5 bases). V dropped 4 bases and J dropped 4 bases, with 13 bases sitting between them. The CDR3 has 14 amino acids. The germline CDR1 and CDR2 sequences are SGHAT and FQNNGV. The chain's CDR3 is CASSSFGGSTEAFF. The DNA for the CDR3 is TGTGCCAGCAGCTCCTTCGGGGGATCCACTGAAGCTTTCTTT.

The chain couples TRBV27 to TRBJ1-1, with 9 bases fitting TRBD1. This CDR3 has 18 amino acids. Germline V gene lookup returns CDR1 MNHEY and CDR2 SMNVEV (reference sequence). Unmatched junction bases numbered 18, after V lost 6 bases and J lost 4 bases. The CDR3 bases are TGTGCCAGCAGGGACAGGGGACATTCTCTTCTAGGTAGCACTGAAGCTTTCTTT. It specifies CASRDRGHSLLGSTEAFF.

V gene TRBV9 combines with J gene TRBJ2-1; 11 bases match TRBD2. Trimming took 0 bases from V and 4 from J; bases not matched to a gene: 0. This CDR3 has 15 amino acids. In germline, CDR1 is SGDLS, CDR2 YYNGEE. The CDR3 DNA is TGTGCCAGCAGCGTAGGACTAGCGGGGTACAATGAGCAGTTCTTC. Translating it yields CASSVGLAGYNEQFF.

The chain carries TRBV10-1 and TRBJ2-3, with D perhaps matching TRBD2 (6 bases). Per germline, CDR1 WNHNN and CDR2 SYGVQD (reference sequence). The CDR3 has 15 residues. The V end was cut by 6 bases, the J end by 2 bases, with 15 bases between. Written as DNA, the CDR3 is TGCGCCAGCAGCACTAGCAGGGACTTCACAGATACGCAGTATTTT. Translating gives CASSTSRDFTDTQYF.